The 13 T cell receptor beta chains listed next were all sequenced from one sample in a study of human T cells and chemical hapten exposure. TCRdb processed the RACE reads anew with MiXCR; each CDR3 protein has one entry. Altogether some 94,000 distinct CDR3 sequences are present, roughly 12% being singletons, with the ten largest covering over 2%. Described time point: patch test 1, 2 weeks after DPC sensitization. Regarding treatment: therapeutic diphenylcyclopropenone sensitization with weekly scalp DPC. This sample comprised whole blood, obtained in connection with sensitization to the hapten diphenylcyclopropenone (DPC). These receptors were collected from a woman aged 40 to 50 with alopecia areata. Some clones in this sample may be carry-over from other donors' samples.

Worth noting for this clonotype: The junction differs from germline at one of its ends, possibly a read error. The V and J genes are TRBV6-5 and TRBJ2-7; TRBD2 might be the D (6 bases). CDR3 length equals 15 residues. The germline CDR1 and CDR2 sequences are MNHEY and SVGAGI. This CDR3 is CASTYFTSFRYEQYF. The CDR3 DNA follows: TGTGCCAGCACTTACTTCACTAGCTTCAGATACGAGCAGTACTTC.

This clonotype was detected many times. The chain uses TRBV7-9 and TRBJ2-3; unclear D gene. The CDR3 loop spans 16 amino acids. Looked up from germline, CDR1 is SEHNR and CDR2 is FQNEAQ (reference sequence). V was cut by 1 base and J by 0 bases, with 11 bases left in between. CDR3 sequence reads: CASSLVVQQSTDTQYF. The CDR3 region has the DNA TGTGCCAGCAGCTTAGTGGTACAGCAAAGCACAGATACGCAGTATTTT. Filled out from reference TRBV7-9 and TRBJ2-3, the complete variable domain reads DTGVSQNPRHKITKRGQNVTFRCDPISEHNRLYWYRQTLGQGPEFLTYFQNEAQLEKSRLLSDRFSAERPKGSFSTLEIQRTEQGDSAMYLCASSLVVQQSTDTQYFGPGTRLTVL.

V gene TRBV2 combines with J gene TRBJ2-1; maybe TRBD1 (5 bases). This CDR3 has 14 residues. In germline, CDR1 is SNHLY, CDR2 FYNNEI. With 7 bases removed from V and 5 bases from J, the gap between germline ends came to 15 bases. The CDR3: CASTPLRVDNEQFF. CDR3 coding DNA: TGTGCCAGCACCCCCCTCAGGGTGGACAATGAGCAGTTCTTC.

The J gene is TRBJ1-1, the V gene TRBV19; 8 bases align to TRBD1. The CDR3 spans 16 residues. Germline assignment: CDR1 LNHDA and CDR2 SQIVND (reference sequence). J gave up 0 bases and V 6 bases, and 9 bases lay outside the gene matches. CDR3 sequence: CASRPSGGWVNTEAFF. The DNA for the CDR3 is TGTGCCAGTAGGCCATCAGGGGGCTGGGTGAACACTGAAGCTTTCTTT.

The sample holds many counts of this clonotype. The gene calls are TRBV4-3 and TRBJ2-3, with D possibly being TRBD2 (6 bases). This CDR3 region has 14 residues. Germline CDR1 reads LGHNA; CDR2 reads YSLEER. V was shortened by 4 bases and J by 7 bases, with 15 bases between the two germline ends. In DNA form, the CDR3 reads TGCGCCAGCAGCCCTGGACTAACCTCACATACGCAGTATTTT. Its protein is CASSPGLTSHTQYF.

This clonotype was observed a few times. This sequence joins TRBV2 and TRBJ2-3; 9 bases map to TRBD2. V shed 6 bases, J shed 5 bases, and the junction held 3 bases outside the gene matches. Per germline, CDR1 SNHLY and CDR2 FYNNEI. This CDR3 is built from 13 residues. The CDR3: CASRGLAGDTQYF. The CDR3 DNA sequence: TGTGCCAGCAGGGGACTAGCAGGAGATACGCAGTATTTT. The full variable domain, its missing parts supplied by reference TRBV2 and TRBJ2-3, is EPEVTQTPSHQVTQMGQEVILRCVPISNHLYFYWYRQILGQKVEFLVSFYNNEISEKSEIFDDQFSVERPDGSNFTLKIRSTKLEDSAMYFCASRGLAGDTQYFGPGTRLTVL.

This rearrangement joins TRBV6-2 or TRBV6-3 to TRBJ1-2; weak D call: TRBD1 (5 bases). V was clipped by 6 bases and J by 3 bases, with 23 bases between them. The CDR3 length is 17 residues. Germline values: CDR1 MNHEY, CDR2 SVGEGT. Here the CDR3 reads CASRAGADRQLYYGYTF. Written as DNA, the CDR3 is TGTGCCAGCAGAGCCGGGGCGGACCGACAGCTCTACTATGGCTACACCTTC.

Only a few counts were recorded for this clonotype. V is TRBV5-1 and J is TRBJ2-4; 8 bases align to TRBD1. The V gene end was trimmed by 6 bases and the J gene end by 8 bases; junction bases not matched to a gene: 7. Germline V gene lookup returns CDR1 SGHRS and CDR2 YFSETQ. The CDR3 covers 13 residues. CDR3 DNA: TGCGCCAGCACCGAAGGACAGGGCGACATTCAGTACTTC. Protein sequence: CASTEGQGDIQYF.

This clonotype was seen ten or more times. The CDR3 sequence is CASSLTGVYQETQYF. CDR3 in DNA: TGTGCCAGCAGCTTGACAGGAGTGTACCAAGAGACCCAGTACTTC. This chain joins TRBV7-2 and TRBJ2-5; weak D call: TRBD1 (6 bases). Germline values: CDR1 SGHTA, CDR2 FQGNSA. This CDR3 has 15 residues. V was clipped by 3 bases and J by 0 bases, with 11 bases between them.

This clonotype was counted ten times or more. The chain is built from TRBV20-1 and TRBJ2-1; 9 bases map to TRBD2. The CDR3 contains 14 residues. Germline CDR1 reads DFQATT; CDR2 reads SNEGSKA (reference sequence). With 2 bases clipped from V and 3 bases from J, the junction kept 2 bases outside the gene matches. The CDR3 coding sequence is TGCAGTGCTAGACAGCGGGAGGTCTACAATGAGCAGTTCTTC. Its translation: CSARQREVYNEQFF.

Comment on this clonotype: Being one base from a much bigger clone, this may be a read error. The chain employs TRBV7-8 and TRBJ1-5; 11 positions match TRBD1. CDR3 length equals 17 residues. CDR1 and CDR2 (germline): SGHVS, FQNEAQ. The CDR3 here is CASSLALRTGGNQPLHF. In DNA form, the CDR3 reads TGTGCCAGCAGCTTAGCGTTACGGACAGGGGGCAATCAGCCCCTGCATTTT.

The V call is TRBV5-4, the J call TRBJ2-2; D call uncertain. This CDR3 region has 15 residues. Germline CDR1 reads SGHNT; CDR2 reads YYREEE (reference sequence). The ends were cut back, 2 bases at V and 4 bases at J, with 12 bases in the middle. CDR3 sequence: CASSFNSQSTGELFF. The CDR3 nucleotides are TGTGCCAGCAGCTTTAATTCCCAGTCCACCGGGGAGCTGTTTTTT.

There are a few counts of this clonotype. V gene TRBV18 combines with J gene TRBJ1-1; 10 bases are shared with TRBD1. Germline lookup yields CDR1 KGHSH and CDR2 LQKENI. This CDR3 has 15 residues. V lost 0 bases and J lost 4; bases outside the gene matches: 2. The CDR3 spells CASSPPGQGSTEAFF. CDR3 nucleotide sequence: TGTGCCAGCTCACCACCGGGACAGGGGAGCACTGAAGCTTTCTTT.